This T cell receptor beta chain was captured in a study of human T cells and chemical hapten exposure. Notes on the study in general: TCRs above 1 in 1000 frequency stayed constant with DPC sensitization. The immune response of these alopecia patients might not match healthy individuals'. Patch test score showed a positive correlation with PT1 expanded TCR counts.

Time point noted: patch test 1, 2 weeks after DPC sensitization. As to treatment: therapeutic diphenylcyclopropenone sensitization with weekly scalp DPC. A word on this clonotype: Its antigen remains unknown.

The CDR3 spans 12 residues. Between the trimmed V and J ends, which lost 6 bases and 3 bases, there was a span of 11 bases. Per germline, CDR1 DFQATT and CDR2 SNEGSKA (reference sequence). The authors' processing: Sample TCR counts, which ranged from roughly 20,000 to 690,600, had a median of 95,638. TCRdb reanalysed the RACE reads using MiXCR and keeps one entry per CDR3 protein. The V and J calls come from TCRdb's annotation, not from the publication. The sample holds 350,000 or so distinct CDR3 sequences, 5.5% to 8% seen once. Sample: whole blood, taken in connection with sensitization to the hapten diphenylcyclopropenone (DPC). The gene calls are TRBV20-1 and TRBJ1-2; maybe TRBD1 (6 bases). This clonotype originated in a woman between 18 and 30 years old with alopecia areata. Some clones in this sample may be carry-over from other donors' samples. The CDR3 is CSAEKGDYGYTF. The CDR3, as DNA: TGCAGTGCGGAAAAGGGGGACTATGGCTACACCTTC.